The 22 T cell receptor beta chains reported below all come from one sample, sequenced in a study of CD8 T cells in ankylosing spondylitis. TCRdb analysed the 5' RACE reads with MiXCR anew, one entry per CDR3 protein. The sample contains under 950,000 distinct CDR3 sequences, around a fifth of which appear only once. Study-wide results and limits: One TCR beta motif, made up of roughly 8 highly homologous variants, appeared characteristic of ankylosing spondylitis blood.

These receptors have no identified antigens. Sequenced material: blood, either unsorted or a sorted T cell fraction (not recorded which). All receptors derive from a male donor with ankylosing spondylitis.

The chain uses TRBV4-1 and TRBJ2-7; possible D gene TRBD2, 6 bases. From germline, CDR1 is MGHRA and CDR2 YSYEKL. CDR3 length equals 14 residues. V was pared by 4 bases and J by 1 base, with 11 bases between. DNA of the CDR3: TGCGCCAGCAGCCCGCAGGAGGGTTCCTACGAGCAGTACTTC. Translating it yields CASSPQEGSYEQYF.

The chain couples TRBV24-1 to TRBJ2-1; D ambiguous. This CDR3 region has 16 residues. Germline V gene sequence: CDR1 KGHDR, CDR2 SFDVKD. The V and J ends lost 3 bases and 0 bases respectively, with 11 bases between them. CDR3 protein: CATSDRRRSSYNEQFF. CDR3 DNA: TGTGCCACCAGTGATAGGCGCAGGAGCTCCTACAATGAGCAGTTCTTC.

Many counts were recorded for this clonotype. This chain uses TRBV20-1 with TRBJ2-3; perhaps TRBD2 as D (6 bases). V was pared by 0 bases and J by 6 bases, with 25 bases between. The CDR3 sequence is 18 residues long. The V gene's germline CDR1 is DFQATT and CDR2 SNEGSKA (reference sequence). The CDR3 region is CSARDEVELAVTWDTQYF. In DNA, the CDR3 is TGCAGTGCTAGAGATGAAGTCGAACTAGCTGTTACGTGGGATACGCAGTATTTT.

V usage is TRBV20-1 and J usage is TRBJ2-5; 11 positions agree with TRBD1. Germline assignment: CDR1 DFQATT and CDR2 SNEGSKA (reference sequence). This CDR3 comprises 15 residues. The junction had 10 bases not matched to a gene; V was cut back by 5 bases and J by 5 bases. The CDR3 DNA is TGCAGTGCTTCCGGGACAGGGGGATTGGGGGAGACCCAGTACTTC. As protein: CSASGTGGLGETQYF.

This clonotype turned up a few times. CDR3 amino acids: CATSDWDNNYGYTF. The CDR3 nucleotides read TGTGCCACCAGTGATTGGGACAATAACTATGGCTACACCTTC. The rearrangement joins TRBV24-1 to TRBJ1-2; D possibly corresponds to TRBD1 (6 bases). Trimming left V 2 bases short and J 1 base short, with 7 bases between. The CDR3 has 14 residues. The germline V gene has CDR1 KGHDR and CDR2 SFDVKD.

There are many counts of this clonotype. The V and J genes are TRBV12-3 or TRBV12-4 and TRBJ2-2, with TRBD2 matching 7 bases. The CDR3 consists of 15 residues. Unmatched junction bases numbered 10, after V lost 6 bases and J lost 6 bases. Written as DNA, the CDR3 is TGTGCCAGCAGACGACGACTAGCACGACCCGGGGAGCTGTTTTTT. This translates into CASRRRLARPGELFF.

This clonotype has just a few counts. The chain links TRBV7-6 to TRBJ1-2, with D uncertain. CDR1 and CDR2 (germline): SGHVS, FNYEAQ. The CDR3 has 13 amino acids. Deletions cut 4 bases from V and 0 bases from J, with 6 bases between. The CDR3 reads CASSSRANYGYTF. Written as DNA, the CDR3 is TGTGCCAGCAGCTCCCGCGCTAACTATGGCTACACCTTC.

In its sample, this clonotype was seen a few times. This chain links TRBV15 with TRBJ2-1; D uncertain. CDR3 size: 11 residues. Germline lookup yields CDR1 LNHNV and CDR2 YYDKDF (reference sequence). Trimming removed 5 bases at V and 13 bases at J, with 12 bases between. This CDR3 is CATSDGPRQFF. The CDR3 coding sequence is TGTGCCACCAGCGACGGACCTCGACAGTTCTTC.

CDR3 sequence: CASSLFPQAYNEQFF. In DNA form, the CDR3 reads TGCGCCAGCAGCTTGTTCCCGCAGGCCTACAATGAGCAGTTCTTC. The gene calls are TRBV5-1 and TRBJ2-1; D is uncertain. Germline CDR1 SGHRS, CDR2 YFSETQ. V gave up 1 base and J gave up 2 bases, with 10 bases separating them. The CDR3 is 15 amino acids.

CDR3 bases: TGCGCCAGCAGCTTATCCGGCCGGGGGGGTTTTAACTATGGCTACACCTTC. This sequence encodes CASSLSGRGGFNYGYTF. This chain connects TRBV5-1 to TRBJ1-2; tentative D call: TRBD1 (5 bases). Germline values: CDR1 SGHRS, CDR2 YFSETQ. This CDR3 is built from 17 residues. The V end was cut by 2 bases, the J end by 1 base, with 18 bases between.

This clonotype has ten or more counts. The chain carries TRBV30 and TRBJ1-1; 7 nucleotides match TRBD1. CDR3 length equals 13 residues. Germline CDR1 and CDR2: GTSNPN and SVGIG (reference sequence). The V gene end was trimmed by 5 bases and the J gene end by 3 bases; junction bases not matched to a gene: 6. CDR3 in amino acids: CAWGLDRDTEAFF. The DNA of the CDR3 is TGTGCCTGGGGGCTAGACAGGGACACTGAAGCTTTCTTT. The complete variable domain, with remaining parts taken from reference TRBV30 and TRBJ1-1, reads SQTIHQWPATLVQPVGSPLSLECTVEGTSNPNLYWYRQAAGRGLQLLFYSVGIGQISSEVPQNLSASRPQDRQFILSSKKLLLSDSGFYLCAWGLDRDTEAFFGQGTRLTVV.

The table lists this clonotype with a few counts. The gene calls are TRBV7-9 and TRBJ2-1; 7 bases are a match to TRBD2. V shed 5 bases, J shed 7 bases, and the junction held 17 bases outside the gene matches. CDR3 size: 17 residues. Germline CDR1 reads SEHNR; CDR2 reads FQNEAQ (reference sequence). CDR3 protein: CASSDRLAALSGNEQFF. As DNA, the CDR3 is TGTGCCAGCAGCGATAGACTAGCCGCCCTCTCGGGTAATGAGCAGTTCTTC.

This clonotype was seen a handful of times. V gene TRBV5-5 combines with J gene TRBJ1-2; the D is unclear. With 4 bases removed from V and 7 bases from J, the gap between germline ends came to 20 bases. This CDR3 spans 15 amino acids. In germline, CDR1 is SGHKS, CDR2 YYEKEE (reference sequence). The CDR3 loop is CASSLNQDGVRGYTF. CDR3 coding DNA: TGTGCCAGCAGCCTTAACCAGGACGGGGTCCGTGGCTACACCTTC.

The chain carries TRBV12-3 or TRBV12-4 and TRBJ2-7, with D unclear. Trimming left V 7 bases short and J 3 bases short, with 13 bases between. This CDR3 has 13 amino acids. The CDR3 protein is CASTGRALYEQYF. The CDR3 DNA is TGTGCCAGCACTGGTAGGGCCCTCTACGAGCAGTACTTC.

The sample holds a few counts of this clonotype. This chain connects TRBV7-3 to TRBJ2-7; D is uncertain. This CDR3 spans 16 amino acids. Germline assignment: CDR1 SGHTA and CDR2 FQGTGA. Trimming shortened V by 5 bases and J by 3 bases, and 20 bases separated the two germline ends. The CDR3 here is CASSPVAGIQDYEQYF. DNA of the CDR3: TGTGCCAGCAGCCCAGTAGCAGGAATTCAAGACTACGAGCAGTACTTC.

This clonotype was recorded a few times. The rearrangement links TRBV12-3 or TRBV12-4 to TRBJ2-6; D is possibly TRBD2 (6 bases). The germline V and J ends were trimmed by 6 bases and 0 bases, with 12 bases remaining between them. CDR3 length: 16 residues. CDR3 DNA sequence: TGTGCCAGCAGAGGGAGGACCAGCTCTGGGGCCAACGTCCTGACTTTC. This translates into CASRGRTSSGANVLTF.

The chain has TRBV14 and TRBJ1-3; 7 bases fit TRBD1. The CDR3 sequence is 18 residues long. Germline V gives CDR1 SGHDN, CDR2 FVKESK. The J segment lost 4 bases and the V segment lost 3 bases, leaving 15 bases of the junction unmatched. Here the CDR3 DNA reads TGTGCCAGCAGCCAGCTGAGGACAGGACACCCGACGGGAAACACCATATATTTT. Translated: CASSQLRTGHPTGNTIYF.

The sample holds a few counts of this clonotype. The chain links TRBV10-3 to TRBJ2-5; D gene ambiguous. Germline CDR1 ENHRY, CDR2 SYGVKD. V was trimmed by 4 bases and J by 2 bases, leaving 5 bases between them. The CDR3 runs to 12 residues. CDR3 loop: CAISGGQETQYF. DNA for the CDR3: TGTGCCATCAGTGGCGGACAAGAGACCCAGTACTTC.

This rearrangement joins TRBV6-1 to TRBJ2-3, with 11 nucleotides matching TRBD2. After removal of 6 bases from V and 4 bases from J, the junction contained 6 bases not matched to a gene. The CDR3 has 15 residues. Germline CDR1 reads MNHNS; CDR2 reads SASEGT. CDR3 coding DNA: TGTGCCAGCAGGCAACTAGCGGGAGTTTCAGATACGCAGTATTTT. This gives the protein CASRQLAGVSDTQYF.

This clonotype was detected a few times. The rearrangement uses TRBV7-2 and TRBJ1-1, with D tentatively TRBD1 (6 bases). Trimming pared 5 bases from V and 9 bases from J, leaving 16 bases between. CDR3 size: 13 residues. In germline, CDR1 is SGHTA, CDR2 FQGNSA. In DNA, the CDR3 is TGTGCCAGCAGCCTCTCCAGACAGGACCAAGCTTTCTTT. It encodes CASSLSRQDQAFF.

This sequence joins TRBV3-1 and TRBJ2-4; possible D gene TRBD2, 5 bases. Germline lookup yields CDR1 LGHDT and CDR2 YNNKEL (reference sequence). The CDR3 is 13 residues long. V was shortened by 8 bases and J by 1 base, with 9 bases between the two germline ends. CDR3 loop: CASGRRAKNIQYF. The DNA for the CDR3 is TGTGCCAGCGGCCGGAGGGCCAAAAACATTCAGTACTTC.

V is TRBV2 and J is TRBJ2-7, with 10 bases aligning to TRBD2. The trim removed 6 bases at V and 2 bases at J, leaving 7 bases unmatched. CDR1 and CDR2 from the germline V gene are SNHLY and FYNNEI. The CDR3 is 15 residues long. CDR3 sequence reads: CASRTSGGAPYEQYF. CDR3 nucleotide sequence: TGTGCCAGCAGGACCAGCGGGGGGGCTCCCTACGAGCAGTACTTC.